The sequence of this T cell receptor beta chain was determined in a study of T cells in Graves' hyperthyroidism and ophthalmopathy. Those patients with uncontrolled infection, other autoimmune disease, pregnancy or lactation were excluded. Amplification targeted TCR beta CDR3 regions from RNA transcripts. TCR CDR3 regions were first amplified by RT-PCR with HTBI primers. One entry per CDR3 protein results from TCRdb running MiXCR on the multiplex PCR reads. The sample yields 350,000 or so distinct CDR3 sequences, 21% seen once. Study-wide results and caveats: Through a model of 13 V-J features, ophthalmopathy was separated from stable hyperthyroidism.

Comment on this clonotype: Its antigen is unknown.

V was clipped by 10 bases and J by 0 bases, with 8 bases between them. Looked up from germline, CDR1 is MDHEN and CDR2 is SYDVKM. This CDR3 is 12 amino acids long. This receptor was obtained from a woman aged 50 to 60 with Graves' hyperthyroidism. The sample comprised blood. This rearrangement joins TRBV28 to TRBJ2-3, with no clear D. The CDR3 DNA reads TGTGCCACCTCCGGGAGCACAGATACGCAGTATTTT. Its translation is CATSGSTDTQYF.